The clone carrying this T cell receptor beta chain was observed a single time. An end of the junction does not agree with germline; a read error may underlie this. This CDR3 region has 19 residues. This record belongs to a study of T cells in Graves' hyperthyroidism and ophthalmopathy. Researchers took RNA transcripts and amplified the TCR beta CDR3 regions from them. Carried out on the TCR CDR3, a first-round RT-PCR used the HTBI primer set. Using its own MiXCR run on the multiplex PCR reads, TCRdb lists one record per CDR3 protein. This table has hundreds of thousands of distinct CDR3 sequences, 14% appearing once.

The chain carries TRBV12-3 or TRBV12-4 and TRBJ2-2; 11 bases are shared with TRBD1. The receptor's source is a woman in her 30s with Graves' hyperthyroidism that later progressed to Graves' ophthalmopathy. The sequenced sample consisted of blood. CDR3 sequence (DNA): TGTGCCCGCAGTTCCGGGGATCCGGGACAGGGGGTGGTTACCGGGGAGCTGTTTTTT. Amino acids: CARSSGDPGQGVVTGELFF.